The 30 T cell receptor beta chains presented below share a single source sample, sequenced in a study of cytomegalovirus exposure and HLA in healthy donors. Profiled with immunoSEQ multiplex PCR; TCRdb holds only in-frame clones, not every one. The table has about 110,000 clones, approximately 85% seen once. Sequenced material: PBMCs. The origin of the receptors is a woman between 18 and 29 years old in good health and CMV-seronegative.

V is TRBV19 and J is TRBJ1-4; D remains unclear. The CDR3 covers 12 residues. Germline loops: CDR1 LNHDA, CDR2 SQIVND (reference sequence). V lost 5 bases, J lost 6 bases, and 7 bases lay in between. This CDR3 reads CASSGMDEKLFF. The CDR3 DNA reads TGTGCCAGTAGTGGCATGGATGAAAAACTGTTTTTT.

The genes are TRBV6-7 and TRBJ2-5, with D possibly matching TRBD1 (6 bases). TRBV6-7 counts as an open reading frame of uncertain function. Trimming stripped 10 bases from V and 4 bases from J, with 19 bases between. There are 14 residues in the CDR3. CDR3 sequence (DNA): TGTGCCAACACGGGACAAAACTTTCTAGAGACCCAGTACTTC. It is translated as CANTGQNFLETQYF.

The V gene is TRBV7-6, the J gene TRBJ2-7, with D perhaps matching TRBD1 (6 bases). This CDR3 is built from 13 residues. V dropped 5 bases and J dropped 4 bases, with 12 bases sitting between them. Looked up from germline, CDR1 is SGHVS and CDR2 is FNYEAQ. The CDR3 nucleotides are TGTGCCAGCAGCCCGACAGGTTTATACGAGCAGTACTTC. Protein product: CASSPTGLYEQYF.

This chain connects TRBV18 to TRBJ2-5, with TRBD1 as a possible D gene (5 bases). The CDR3 covers 13 residues. Germline CDR1 reads KGHSH; CDR2 reads LQKENI. The V end was cut by 5 bases, the J end by 5 bases, with 12 bases between. DNA for the CDR3: TGTGCCAGCTCAAAGGGGCTGCAGGAGACCCAGTACTTC. Amino acids: CASSKGLQETQYF.

CDR3 DNA sequence: TGCAGCGCTGGACAGGGGGCGCCTGGGGCCAACGTCCTGACTTTC. Translating it yields CSAGQGAPGANVLTF. The chain carries TRBV29-1 and TRBJ2-6, with 11 bases matching TRBD1. Unmatched junction bases numbered 4, after V lost 7 bases and J lost 2 bases. The germline gives CDR1 SQVTM, CDR2 ANQGSEA. CDR3 length: 15 residues.

CDR3 DNA: TGTGCCAGCAGTGATGGGGGTGGGGGGGCGGAGACCCAGTACTTC. It specifies CASSDGGGGAETQYF. The V gene is TRBV6-1, the J gene TRBJ2-5, with D possibly matching TRBD2 (7 bases). Germline-derived CDR1 and CDR2 are MNHNS and SASEGT. The V gene lost 3 bases and the J gene lost 5 bases, with 16 bases spanning the gap. The CDR3 runs to 15 residues.

This clone came up once. In nucleotides, the CDR3 is TGTGCCAGCAGATCCCTGACGCAGGGGCCCGGGGAGCTGTTTTTT. This codes for CASRSLTQGPGELFF. The chain is built from TRBV7-3 and TRBJ2-2, with a possible D match to TRBD1 (6 bases). The V end was cut by 6 bases, the J end by 6 bases, with 17 bases between. Germline V CDR1 and CDR2: SGHTA, FQGTGA. CDR3 length equals 15 residues.

The table lists this clone with a count of one. The V call is TRBV15, the J call TRBJ2-7; D might be TRBD2 (6 bases). The V end was cut by 3 bases, the J end by 7 bases, with 16 bases between. The CDR3 length is 14 residues. Germline CDR1 LNHNV, CDR2 YYDKDF (reference sequence). The CDR3 region has the DNA TGTGCCACCAGCAGGGATTCAACCGCGGGGGAGCAGTACTTC. Its protein is CATSRDSTAGEQYF.

The gene calls are TRBV28 and TRBJ1-6; the D is unclear. CDR1 is MDHEN, CDR2 SYDVKM, per germline. The CDR3 loop spans 16 amino acids. The V and J ends lost 3 bases and 0 bases respectively, with 9 bases between them. The CDR3: CASSFQESSYNSPLHF. The DNA for the CDR3 is TGTGCCAGCAGTTTCCAGGAAAGCTCCTATAATTCACCCCTCCACTTT. The full variable domain, its missing parts supplied by reference TRBV28 and TRBJ1-6, is DVKVTQSSRYLVKRTGEKVFLECVQDMDHENMFWYRQDPGLGLRLIYFSYDVKMKEKGDIPEGYSVSREKKERFSLILESASTNQTSMYLCASSFQESSYNSPLHFGNGTRLTVT.

V is TRBV9 and J is TRBJ2-5; 7 bases map to TRBD2. The CDR3 is 16 amino acids. Trimming took 4 bases from V and 7 from J; bases not matched to a gene: 16. CDR1 and CDR2 (germline): SGDLS, YYNGEE. In nucleotides, the CDR3 is TGTGCCAGCAGCCCGCTTGGGGGAGGGGTGTTGGGGACCCAGTACTTC. Amino acid sequence: CASSPLGGGVLGTQYF.

J is TRBJ2-1 and V is TRBV25-1, with D tentatively TRBD1 (6 bases). V dropped 2 bases and J dropped 4 bases, with 12 bases sitting between them. The CDR3 sequence is 15 residues long. Germline V gene sequence: CDR1 MGHDK, CDR2 SYGVNS. This chain's CDR3 is CASSERTAYYNEQFF. The CDR3 DNA reads TGTGCCAGCAGTGAACGGACAGCGTATTACAATGAGCAGTTCTTC.

This rearrangement joins TRBV30 to TRBJ1-1, with 11 bases lining up with TRBD1. The CDR3 length is 14 residues. Germline V gene lookup returns CDR1 GTSNPN and CDR2 SVGIG (reference sequence). The V and J ends lost 5 bases and 4 bases, in that order; junction bases with no gene match: 6. The CDR3 DNA sequence: TGTGCCTGGCAATCTGGGACAGGGGGCACTGAAGCTTTCTTT. This translates into CAWQSGTGGTEAFF.

Here the CDR3 DNA reads TGTGCCAGCAGCTCCTTGTGGGTACAGGGATCCGCGAATGAAAAACTGTTTTTT. It yields the protein CASSSLWVQGSANEKLFF. V is TRBV5-6 and J is TRBJ1-4, with D tentatively TRBD1 (6 bases). This CDR3 region has 18 residues. Deletions cut 3 bases from V and 5 bases from J, with 23 bases between. Germline loops: CDR1 SGHDT, CDR2 YYEEEE.

The chain has TRBV2 and TRBJ2-2; possible D gene TRBD2, 6 bases. Trimming stripped 1 base from V and 4 bases from J, with 13 bases between. The length of the CDR3 is 16 residues. Germline loops: CDR1 SNHLY, CDR2 FYNNEI. This chain's CDR3 is CASSEEGPAGTGELFF. The CDR3 nucleotides are TGTGCCAGCAGTGAAGAGGGGCCAGCGGGCACCGGGGAGCTGTTTTTT.

The V gene is TRBV30, the J gene TRBJ1-2; TRBD1 aligns across 9 bases. V lost 7 bases and J lost 3; bases outside the gene matches: 6. Germline V gene sequence: CDR1 GTSNPN, CDR2 SVGIG (reference sequence). The CDR3 is 13 amino acids. The CDR3 here is CALHRGLDYGYTF. Written as DNA, the CDR3 is TGTGCCTTGCACAGGGGGCTCGACTATGGCTACACCTTC.

The rearrangement uses TRBV5-6 and TRBJ2-2; 8 positions match TRBD2. This CDR3 contains 15 residues. CDR1 is SGHDT and CDR2 is YYEEEE in the germline V gene. V shed 4 bases and J 1 base; nucleotides not matched to a gene: 3. The CDR3 region has the DNA TGTGCCAGCAGCAAGGGACTAGGGAACACCGGGGAGCTGTTTTTT. The encoded protein is CASSKGLGNTGELFF.

The chain has TRBV5-4 and TRBJ1-1; weak D call: TRBD1 (5 bases). The CDR3 extends over 14 amino acids. V gave up 3 bases and J gave up 6 bases, with 15 bases separating them. CDR1 and CDR2 from the germline V gene are SGHNT and YYREEE (reference sequence). The CDR3 nucleotides are TGTGCCAGCAGCTACGGGTCTCTGGGGCCTGAAGCTTTCTTT. Protein sequence: CASSYGSLGPEAFF.

Comments on this clone: A much more abundant neighbour one base away suggests this may be a read error. The genes are TRBV11-2 and TRBJ1-1; no firm D call. Germline-derived CDR1 and CDR2 are SGHAT and FQNNGV. This CDR3 spans 11 amino acids. Trimming cost V 5 bases and J 4 bases, with 5 bases left between them. CDR3 residues: CASSPGTEAFF. CDR3 DNA sequence: TGTGCCAGCAGCCCAGGCACTGAAGCTTTCTTT.

Written as DNA, the CDR3 is TGTGCCAGCAGTGATCAGGGGGCCCTCCTTTATGGCTACACCTTC. This gives the protein CASSDQGALLYGYTF. The chain has TRBV27 and TRBJ1-2, with 8 bases identical to TRBD1. With V trimmed by 5 bases and J by 5 bases, 10 bases remained unmatched. CDR1 and CDR2 (germline): MNHEY, SMNVEV (reference sequence). This CDR3 is 15 amino acids long.

The V call is TRBV6-1, the J call TRBJ2-7; possible D gene TRBD1, 6 bases. CDR1 is MNHNS, CDR2 SASEGT, per germline. This CDR3 spans 17 amino acids. V was pared by 2 bases and J by 0 bases, with 17 bases between. CDR3 amino acids: CASSESRRQGRSYEQYF. The DNA for the CDR3 is TGTGCCAGCAGTGAATCTCGGAGGCAGGGGCGCTCCTACGAGCAGTACTTC.

This clone appeared a few times. The J gene is TRBJ1-5, the V gene TRBV6-1; D gene unclear. Germline values: CDR1 MNHNS, CDR2 SASEGT. Trimming took 0 bases from V and 6 from J, leaving 12 bases between them. The CDR3 is 15 residues long. CDR3 residues: CASSEAVEGSQPQHF. CDR3 nucleotides: TGTGCCAGCAGTGAAGCGGTCGAGGGAAGTCAGCCCCAGCATTTT.

CDR3 loop: CASKTGFENTEAFF. Here the CDR3 DNA reads TGTGCCAGCAAAACAGGGTTTGAGAACACTGAAGCTTTCTTT. This chain joins TRBV6-6 and TRBJ1-1; the D gene is possibly TRBD1 (6 bases). The germline V gene encodes CDR1 MNHNY and CDR2 SVGAGI (reference sequence). The germline V and J ends were trimmed by 7 bases and 1 base, with 13 bases remaining between them. The CDR3 contains 14 residues.

The rearrangement uses TRBV7-9 and TRBJ2-2, with TRBD2 matching over 7 bases. Trimming took 3 bases from V and 6 from J; bases not matched to a gene: 1. Germline CDR1 and CDR2: SEHNR and FQNEAQ (reference sequence). The CDR3 runs 13 residues. CDR3 coding DNA: TGTGCCAGCAGCTTTGCGGGGGCCGGGGAGCTGTTTTTT. Encoded protein: CASSFAGAGELFF.

In this sample, this clone turned up a few times. CDR3 sequence (DNA): TGTGCCAGCAGTTTTGCTTTGGGGGGTTTGACGAACGAGCAGTACTTC. Protein product: CASSFALGGLTNEQYF. The chain couples TRBV28 to TRBJ2-7; possibly TRBD2 for D (6 bases). CDR1 MDHEN and CDR2 SYDVKM come from the germline V gene. V lost 3 bases, J lost 5 bases, and 20 bases lay in between. The CDR3 runs 16 residues.

This clone turned up a few times. The chain uses TRBV25-1 and TRBJ2-2; 7 nucleotides line up with TRBD1. With 2 bases clipped from V and 1 base from J, the junction kept 7 bases outside the gene matches. Germline CDR1 and CDR2: MGHDK and SYGVNS. The CDR3 contains 17 residues. CDR3 loop: CASSELKQGMNTGELFF. DNA for the CDR3: TGTGCCAGCAGTGAACTTAAACAGGGGATGAACACCGGGGAGCTGTTTTTT.

The chain is built from TRBV4-1 and TRBJ2-5, with TRBD1 matching over 8 bases. The CDR3 consists of 17 residues. The junction had 11 bases not matched to a gene; V was cut back by 2 bases and J by 3 bases. Germline CDR1 reads MGHRA; CDR2 reads YSYEKL. The CDR3 reads CASSQPSPRTGKETQYF. The CDR3 DNA is TGCGCCAGCAGCCAACCATCCCCCAGGACAGGGAAAGAGACCCAGTACTTC.

The chain employs TRBV6-1 and TRBJ1-4; 7 bases are a match to TRBD1. J gave up 7 bases and V 11 bases, and 4 bases lay outside the gene matches. CDR1 and CDR2 (germline): MNHNS, SASEGT. The CDR3 totals 11 residues. The CDR3 loop reads CAVQGTEKLFF. Written as DNA, the CDR3 is TGTGCCGTACAGGGGACTGAAAAACTGTTTTTT.

This CDR3 reads CAITAGTHNSPLHF. CDR3 in DNA: TGTGCCATCACCGCCGGGACACACAATTCACCCCTCCACTTT. V usage is TRBV10-3 and J usage is TRBJ1-6; possible D gene TRBD1, 6 bases. CDR1 and CDR2 (germline): ENHRY, SYGVKD. The CDR3 extends over 14 amino acids. Trimming removed 7 bases from V and 7 bases from J, with 14 bases in between.

CDR3 region: CSVDSLAGLRTDTQYF. DNA of the CDR3: TGCAGCGTTGATAGCTTGGCGGGCCTTCGCACAGATACGCAGTATTTT. The V call is TRBV29-1, the J call TRBJ2-3; D may be TRBD2 (5 bases). The germline V gene has CDR1 SQVTM and CDR2 ANQGSEA. The CDR3 contains 16 residues. V was cut by 3 bases and J by 1 base, with 17 bases left in between.

Comment on this clone: A junction boundary mismatches the germline segment, possibly from a read error. V usage is TRBV5-1 and J usage is TRBJ1-2, with D unclear. This CDR3 comprises 13 residues. Germline loops: CDR1 SGHRS, CDR2 YFSETQ. The CDR3 coding sequence is TGCGCCAGCAGCTTTGATACAGCTGATAGGTCGGTCTTC. It yields the protein CASSFDTADRSVF.